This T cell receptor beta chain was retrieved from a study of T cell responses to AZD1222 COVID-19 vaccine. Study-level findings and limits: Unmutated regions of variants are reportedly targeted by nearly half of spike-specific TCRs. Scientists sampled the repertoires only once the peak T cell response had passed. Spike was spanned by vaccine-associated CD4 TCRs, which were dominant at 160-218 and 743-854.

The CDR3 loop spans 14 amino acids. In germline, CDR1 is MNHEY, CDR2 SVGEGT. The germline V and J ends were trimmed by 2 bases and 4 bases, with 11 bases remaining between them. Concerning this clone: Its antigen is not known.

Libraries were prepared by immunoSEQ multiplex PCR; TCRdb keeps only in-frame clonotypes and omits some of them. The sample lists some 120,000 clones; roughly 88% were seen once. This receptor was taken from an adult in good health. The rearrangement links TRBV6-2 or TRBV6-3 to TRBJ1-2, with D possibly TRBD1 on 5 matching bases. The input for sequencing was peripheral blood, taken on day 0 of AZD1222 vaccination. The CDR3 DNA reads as TGTGCCAGCAGTTACCAAGACAGACCCTATGGCTACACCTTC. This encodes CASSYQDRPYGYTF.